These 16 T cell receptor beta chains came from one sample sequenced in a study of blood T cell repertoires in COVID-19. Method: immunoSEQ multiplex PCR; TCRdb's copy keeps in-frame clones and lacks some. The data contain a few hundred thousand clones, roughly 89% of them singletons. The sample was PBMCs or T cells enriched from blood (not recorded which). The receptors stem from a woman between 40 and 50 years old who had recovered from COVID-19.

This clone turned up a few times. This sequence joins TRBV30 and TRBJ2-1; 7 nucleotides match TRBD2. The CDR3 has 14 residues. The ends lost 0 bases at V and 2 bases at J; junction bases unmatched: 1. CDR1 and CDR2 from the germline V gene are GTSNPN and SVGIG (reference sequence). The CDR3 coding sequence is TGTGCCTGGAGTGTAGGGACTACCTACAATGAGCAGTTCTTC. The encoded protein is CAWSVGTTYNEQFF.

In regard to this clone: Other DNA sequences from this sample encode an identical CDR3 as well. The chain combines TRBV18 with TRBJ2-7; the D gene is possibly TRBD2 (6 bases). Trimming left V 6 bases short and J 0 bases short, with 12 bases between. The CDR3 has 14 amino acids. Germline loops: CDR1 KGHSH, CDR2 LQKENI. CDR3 nucleotides: TGTGCCAGCTCCGCCACGGGAGACTCCTACGAGCAGTACTTC. Its protein is CASSATGDSYEQYF.

The J gene is TRBJ2-3, the V gene TRBV7-9; maybe TRBD2 (6 bases). Trimming removed 2 bases from V and 1 base from J, with 13 bases in between. The CDR3 sequence is 16 residues long. Per the germline V gene, CDR1 is SEHNR and CDR2 is FQNEAQ (reference sequence). The CDR3 DNA reads TGTGCCAGCAGCTTATACGGGAGAGGGGGCACAGATACGCAGTATTTT. Its translation is CASSLYGRGGTDTQYF.

This sequence joins TRBV7-9 and TRBJ2-3; 8 bases agree with TRBD2. The V gene's germline CDR1 is SEHNR and CDR2 FQNEAQ (reference sequence). Trimming at V came to 6 bases and at J to 7 bases, leaving 9 bases not matched to a gene. The CDR3 runs to 14 residues. CDR3 residues: CASRGGLDQNTQYF. The DNA for the CDR3 is TGTGCCAGCAGGGGGGGACTAGACCAAAATACGCAGTATTTT. The variable domain in full, completed from reference TRBV7-9 and TRBJ2-3, reads DTGVSQNPRHKITKRGQNVTFRCDPISEHNRLYWYRQTLGQGPEFLTYFQNEAQLEKSRLLSDRFSAERPKGSFSTLEIQRTEQGDSAMYLCASRGGLDQNTQYFGPGTRLTVL.

The rearrangement uses TRBV27 and TRBJ2-1; D possibly corresponds to TRBD2 (6 bases). Trimming shortened V by 7 bases and J by 9 bases, and 22 bases separated the two germline ends. The CDR3 totals 15 residues. Per the germline V gene, CDR1 is MNHEY and CDR2 is SMNVEV (reference sequence). CDR3 region: CASTPRDFSAGEQFF. Written as DNA, the CDR3 is TGTGCCAGCACCCCAAGGGACTTCTCGGCGGGTGAGCAGTTCTTC.

This clone rates as large. This chain connects TRBV28 to TRBJ2-7; maybe TRBD1 (5 bases). This CDR3 is 13 amino acids long. The V and J ends lost 4 bases and 2 bases respectively, with 9 bases between them. Per germline, CDR1 MDHEN and CDR2 SYDVKM. This chain's CDR3 is CASSWTSTYEQYF. The CDR3 nucleotides read TGTGCCAGCAGTTGGACATCTACCTACGAGCAGTACTTC.

This CDR3 is CASSPSAGGPLYNEQFF. The CDR3, as DNA: TGTGCCAGCAGCCCCTCCGCGGGAGGGCCTCTATACAATGAGCAGTTCTTC. This chain uses TRBV27 with TRBJ2-1, with 9 bases lining up with TRBD2. V shed 6 bases and J 4 bases; nucleotides not matched to a gene: 13. CDR3 length: 17 residues. Per the germline V gene, CDR1 is MNHEY and CDR2 is SMNVEV (reference sequence).

The V and J genes are TRBV9 and TRBJ2-3; 11 bases match TRBD2. The V segment lost 0 bases and the J segment 6 bases; nucleotides outside the gene matches: 12. Germline CDR1 SGDLS, CDR2 YYNGEE. The CDR3 contains 18 residues. CDR3 DNA: TGTGCCAGCAGCGTAGCTACGTCTAGCGGGGGGCATTTGGATACGCAGTATTTT. Its protein product is CASSVATSSGGHLDTQYF. The variable domain in full, with the rest retrieved from reference TRBV9 and TRBJ2-3, is DSGVTQTPKHLITATGQRVTLRCSPRSGDLSVYWYQQSLDQGLQFLIQYYNGEERAKGNILERFSAQQFPDLHSELNLSSLELGDSALYFCASSVATSSGGHLDTQYFGPGTRLTVL.

This clone was counted between two and nine times. The gene calls are TRBV2 and TRBJ2-2, with TRBD2 matching over 15 bases. CDR1 is SNHLY and CDR2 is FYNNEI in the germline V gene. The CDR3 extends over 16 amino acids. V lost 6 bases to trimming and J lost 7 bases; unmatched junction nucleotides: 6. CDR3 region: CASSRTSGRADGELFF. In nucleotides, the CDR3 is TGTGCCAGCAGCAGGACTAGCGGGAGGGCCGACGGGGAGCTGTTTTTT.

The CDR3 nucleotides are TGTGCCAGCAGCCAAGCGGCAGGGGCTAATGAAAAACTGTTTTTT. It yields the protein CASSQAAGANEKLFF. The J gene is TRBJ1-4, the V gene TRBV4-2; weak D call: TRBD1 (6 bases). The CDR3 runs 15 residues. CDR1 is LGHNA, CDR2 YNFKEQ, per germline. Trimming took off 1 base at V and 3 bases at J, with 9 bases between the two ends.

This sequence joins TRBV10-1 and TRBJ1-5; D possibly corresponds to TRBD1 (5 bases). This CDR3 is 11 amino acids long. Germline CDR1 reads WNHNN; CDR2 reads SYGVQD (reference sequence). With 7 bases removed from V and 11 bases from J, the gap between germline ends came to 12 bases. The DNA for the CDR3 is TGCGCCAGCAAGGGGCAATGGGCCCAGCATTTT. Residues: CASKGQWAQHF.

V and J are TRBV19 and TRBJ2-3; possible D gene TRBD2, 6 bases. The CDR3 contains 13 residues. Trimming shortened V by 9 bases and J by 6 bases, and 16 bases separated the two germline ends. Germline values: CDR1 LNHDA, CDR2 SQIVND (reference sequence). The CDR3 nucleotides read TGTGCCAGCACTGGAGGGGCCAGGGATACGCAGTATTTT. It specifies CASTGGARDTQYF.

CDR3 nucleotides: TGTGCCAGCAGGAGCTCCACTAGTGCCTCCTACAATGAGCAGTTCTTC. It codes for CASRSSTSASYNEQFF. This chain links TRBV28 with TRBJ2-1, with D possibly matching TRBD2 (5 bases). Germline CDR1 is MDHEN and CDR2 is SYDVKM. The germline V and J ends were trimmed by 6 bases and 0 bases, with 15 bases remaining between them. This CDR3 region has 16 residues.

J is TRBJ1-2 and V is TRBV5-4, with TRBD1 as a possible D gene (5 bases). V lost 3 bases and J lost 4, with 16 bases in between. Germline V gives CDR1 SGHNT, CDR2 YYREEE (reference sequence). The CDR3 sequence is 15 residues long. In nucleotides, the CDR3 is TGTGCCAGCAGCTCGGACGAATTAAGGGGCTATGGCTACACCTTC. It translates to CASSSDELRGYGYTF.

The chain is built from TRBV28 and TRBJ1-2; 7 nucleotides agree with TRBD1. Germline CDR1 and CDR2: MDHEN and SYDVKM. CDR3 length: 16 residues. J gave up 4 bases and V 5 bases, and 13 bases lay outside the gene matches. The CDR3 DNA reads as TGTGCCAGCAGTGCCGACAGGGCCTTTGGGTTCTATGGCTACACCTTC. It yields the protein CASSADRAFGFYGYTF.

This CDR3 reads CASSSTSGASYNEQFF. The DNA of the CDR3 is TGTGCCAGCAGCTCCACTAGCGGGGCCTCCTACAATGAGCAGTTCTTC. J is TRBJ2-1 and V is TRBV7-2, with 10 positions matching TRBD2. J was trimmed by 0 bases and V by 4 bases; bases with no gene match: 3. The CDR3 sequence is 16 residues long. Germline V lookup: CDR1 SGHTA, CDR2 FQGNSA. Supplemented by reference TRBV7-2 and TRBJ2-1, the full variable domain reads GAGVSQSPSNKVTEKGKDVELRCDPISGHTALYWYRQSLGQGLEFLIYFQGNSAPDKSGLPSDRFSAERTGGSVSTLTIQRTQQEDSAVYLCASSSTSGASYNEQFFGPGTRLTVL.